These 30 T cell receptor beta chains were all obtained from the same sample, sequenced in a study of neurological immune-mediated disorders. TCRdb reprocessed the 5' RACE reads with MiXCR, giving one entry per CDR3 protein. Of around 61,000 distinct CDR3 sequences listed, 5.2% are singletons. Sequenced input: PBMCs. The receptors were gathered from a human donor with multiple sclerosis. The donor label of this sample is uncertain.

Turning to this clonotype: The limits of the CDR3 on the DNA are not certain, so only TCRdb's listed CDR3 is given. The genes are TRBV5-1 and TRBJ2-1; the D call of TRBD1 is as the table states it, not checked on the DNA. Germline-derived CDR1 and CDR2 are SGHRS and YFSETQ. The CDR3 spans 21 amino acids, including both terminal residues. The CDR3: CASSFYICSAREDSIYNEQFF.

A word on this clonotype: The DNA is omitted, as the CDR3 cannot be located on it reliably, and the CDR3 follows TCRdb's listing. The CDR3 sequence: CDSSFYICSARGNQEKLFF. V gene TRBV7-9 combines with J gene TRBJ1-4. Including both end residues, the CDR3 is 19 amino acids long. Germline V gene data show CDR1 as SEHNR and CDR2 as FQNEAQ (reference sequence).

This clonotype was detected many times. In DNA, the CDR3 is TGCGCCAGCAGCCAAGATAAGCAGGGTGATTATAGATTAAGGGTCTACGAGCAGTACTTC. Its protein is CASSQDKQGDYRLRVYEQYF. The chain links TRBV4-1 to TRBJ2-7; maybe TRBD1 (5 bases). The CDR3 contains 20 residues. CDR1 is MGHRA and CDR2 is YSYEKL in the germline V gene. The V gene lost 0 bases and the J gene lost 3 bases, with 27 bases spanning the gap.

This clonotype was seen many times. The chain has TRBV29-1 and TRBJ1-1, with D possibly TRBD1 on 5 matching bases. CDR3 length: 14 residues. Germline lookup yields CDR1 SQVTM and CDR2 ANQGSEA. V was clipped by 2 bases and J by 4 bases, with 14 bases between them. CDR3 in amino acids: CSVESGEWGTEAFF. CDR3 nucleotide sequence: TGCAGCGTTGAATCGGGGGAGTGGGGCACTGAAGCTTTCTTT.

There are many counts of this clonotype. V gene TRBV4-1 combines with J gene TRBJ1-1; perhaps TRBD1 as D (5 bases). CDR3 length: 14 amino acids. The V gene lost 1 base and the J gene lost 4 bases, with 10 bases spanning the gap. Germline V lookup: CDR1 MGHRA, CDR2 YSYEKL. CDR3 sequence reads: CASSQGPGGTEAFF. In nucleotides, the CDR3 is TGCGCCAGCAGCCAAGGGCCGGGGGGCACTGAAGCTTTCTTT.

This clonotype was counted many times. The chain combines TRBV5-1 with TRBJ1-1; the match to TRBD1 covers 7 bases. Germline V CDR1 and CDR2: SGHRS, YFSETQ. The CDR3 has 18 amino acids. Germline trimming cut 2 bases from V and 0 bases from J; bases unmatched to any gene: 13. CDR3 sequence: CASSLWPTGVGLNTEAFF. CDR3 sequence (DNA): TGCGCCAGCAGCTTATGGCCCACAGGGGTGGGATTGAACACTGAAGCTTTCTTT.

This clonotype came up many times. This sequence joins TRBV5-1 and TRBJ2-5; D gene uncertain. The CDR3 consists of 13 residues. CDR1 SGHRS and CDR2 YFSETQ come from the germline V gene. Trimming removed 0 bases from V and 3 bases from J, with 6 bases in between. The CDR3 DNA sequence: TGCGCCAGCAGCTTGGGATCCAAAGAGACCCAGTACTTC. This sequence encodes CASSLGSKETQYF.

V usage is TRBV7-9 and J usage is TRBJ1-1, with D possibly TRBD1 on 6 matching bases. This CDR3 comprises 16 residues. Trimming took off 5 bases at V and 0 bases at J, with 16 bases between the two ends. CDR1 and CDR2 from the germline V gene are SEHNR and FQNEAQ (reference sequence). The CDR3 DNA reads TGTGCCAGCAGCCCCCCCCAGGACAGTTTGAACACTGAAGCTTTCTTT. This sequence encodes CASSPPQDSLNTEAFF.

This clonotype was recorded at least ten times. The chain is built from TRBV5-1 and TRBJ2-7; 8 bases fit TRBD1. The J segment lost 3 bases and the V segment lost 0 bases, leaving 8 bases of the junction unmatched. Germline CDR1 SGHRS, CDR2 YFSETQ. The CDR3 loop spans 16 amino acids. Written as DNA, the CDR3 is TGCGCCAGCAGCTTGGCGGGGACAGGAAACCTCTACGAGCAGTACTTC. It translates to CASSLAGTGNLYEQYF.

In this sample, this clonotype turned up many times. The CDR3 is CSARQGASYGYTF. The DNA of the CDR3 is TGCAGTGCCCGACAGGGGGCCAGCTATGGCTACACCTTC. The chain recombines TRBV20-1 with TRBJ1-2, with 10 bases aligning to TRBD1. CDR3 size: 13 residues. V lost 6 bases, J lost 4 bases, and 5 bases stayed unmatched. Germline CDR1 is DFQATT and CDR2 is SNEGSKA (reference sequence).

V gene TRBV21-1 combines with J gene TRBJ2-2; the D call of TRBD2 is as the table states it, not checked on the DNA. TRBV21-1 is assigned pseudogene status. The CDR3 consists of 14 residues. The CDR3 loop is CAKTGAGDYGELFF. CDR3 coding DNA: TGTGCCAAGACCGGCGCAGGGGACTACGGGGAGCTGTTTTTT.

This clonotype showed up many times. Compared with germline, one end of the junction differs, possibly owing to a read error. The V and J genes are TRBV10-3 and TRBJ2-1; the D call may be TRBD1 or TRBD2 (6 bases each). This CDR3 has 16 residues. CDR1 and CDR2 (germline): ENHRY, SYGVKD. DNA of the CDR3: TGTGCCATCAGTAAGGACAGCCTCGGGGGTTACACTGAGCAGTTCTTC. Its protein is CAISKDSLGGYTEQFF.

This clonotype was counted a few times. The chain combines TRBV12-3 or TRBV12-4 with TRBJ1-5; D is ambiguous. The V gene lost 6 bases and the J gene lost 0 bases, with 15 bases spanning the gap. CDR3 length: 16 amino acids. This chain's CDR3 is CASRLLGQHSNQPQHF. CDR3 DNA: TGTGCCAGCAGACTCCTTGGGCAGCATAGCAATCAGCCCCAGCATTTT.

This clonotype was recorded at least ten times. J is TRBJ1-1 and V is TRBV20-1; D is undetermined. The CDR3 contains 12 residues. The germline V gene has CDR1 DFQATT and CDR2 SNEGSKA (reference sequence). Trimming stripped 0 bases from V and 4 bases from J, with 6 bases between. Here the CDR3 reads CSARDGITEAFF. The CDR3 DNA is TGCAGTGCTAGAGACGGAATCACTGAAGCTTTCTTT.

The chain combines TRBV14 with TRBJ1-2; D unclear. Germline assignment: CDR1 SGHDN and CDR2 FVKESK. The CDR3 consists of 13 residues. V was pared by 0 bases and J by 8 bases, with 10 bases between. CDR3 amino acids: CASSQDQTGGYTF. The DNA for the CDR3 is TGTGCCAGCAGCCAAGACCAGACCGGCGGCTACACCTTC.

This clonotype has ten or more counts. The chain couples TRBV28 to TRBJ1-4, with 7 bases lining up with TRBD1. V lost 5 bases and J lost 8; bases outside the gene matches: 8. The CDR3 contains 14 residues. Germline values: CDR1 MDHEN, CDR2 SYDVKM. The CDR3 DNA reads as TGTGCCAGCAGTAATCCGGGACAGCCCGAAAAACTGTTTTTT. It codes for CASSNPGQPEKLFF. Using reference TRBV28 and TRBJ1-4 for the parts outside the CDR3, the full variable domain is DVKVTQSSRYLVKRTGEKVFLECVQDMDHENMFWYRQDPGLGLRLIYFSYDVKMKEKGDIPEGYSVSREKKERFSLILESASTNQTSMYLCASSNPGQPEKLFFGSGTQLSVL.

This clonotype was counted a few times. V is TRBV12-3 or TRBV12-4 and J is TRBJ1-1, with no clear D. This CDR3 has 15 residues. Trimming stripped 5 bases from V and 1 base from J, with 14 bases between. This CDR3 reads CASSGPEGANTEAFF. The CDR3 nucleotides are TGTGCCAGCAGTGGGCCTGAGGGCGCGAACACTGAAGCTTTCTTT.

This clonotype was counted many times. This sequence joins TRBV20-1 and TRBJ2-3; D remains unclear. The CDR3 is made up of 17 amino acids. Germline CDR1 reads DFQATT; CDR2 reads SNEGSKA (reference sequence). The ends were cut back, 0 bases at V and 4 bases at J, with 20 bases in the middle. The CDR3 spells CSARDPRLDRRSDTQYF. In DNA, the CDR3 is TGCAGTGCTAGAGACCCCCGACTGGATCGTAGGTCAGATACGCAGTATTTT.

This clonotype came up many times. The chain combines TRBV20-1 with TRBJ1-1; unclear D gene. CDR1 is DFQATT and CDR2 is SNEGSKA in the germline V gene (reference sequence). The V gene lost 6 bases and the J gene lost 6 bases, with 14 bases spanning the gap. The CDR3 has 12 amino acids. CDR3: CSALSRRAEAFF. As DNA, the CDR3 is TGCAGTGCCCTAAGCAGGAGGGCTGAAGCTTTCTTT.

Ten or more counts support this clonotype. The chain is built from TRBV5-1 and TRBJ1-2; D gene ambiguous. Germline CDR1 reads SGHRS; CDR2 reads YFSETQ. Between the trimmed V and J ends, which lost 3 bases and 8 bases, there was a span of 17 bases. This CDR3 is built from 14 residues. CDR3 in DNA: TGCGCCAGCAGCTCGCCCTGGGGTGAAGGCGGCTACACCTTC. Residues: CASSSPWGEGGYTF.

This chain connects TRBV7-9 to TRBJ2-7; D is ambiguous. The CDR3 consists of 13 residues. The germline V and J ends were trimmed by 1 base and 5 bases, with 9 bases remaining between them. CDR1 is SEHNR, CDR2 FQNEAQ, per germline (reference sequence). CDR3 region: CASSLGWGNEQYF. DNA of the CDR3: TGTGCCAGCAGCTTAGGATGGGGAAACGAGCAGTACTTC.

This clonotype came up many times. The chain uses TRBV9 and TRBJ2-1; D ambiguous. Germline V gene sequence: CDR1 SGDLS, CDR2 YYNGEE. This CDR3 is built from 15 residues. The ends were cut back, 0 bases at V and 0 bases at J, with 7 bases in the middle. The CDR3: CASSVEWDSYNEQFF. The CDR3 DNA follows: TGTGCCAGCAGCGTAGAATGGGACTCCTACAATGAGCAGTTCTTC. The variable domain in full, completed from reference TRBV9 and TRBJ2-1, reads DSGVTQTPKHLITATGQRVTLRCSPRSGDLSVYWYQQSLDQGLQFLIQYYNGEERAKGNILERFSAQQFPDLHSELNLSSLELGDSALYFCASSVEWDSYNEQFFGPGTRLTVL.

This clonotype was seen repeatedly, ten times or more. The chain uses TRBV4-1 and TRBJ2-2, with D possibly TRBD2 on 6 matching bases. Germline CDR1 reads MGHRA; CDR2 reads YSYEKL. The V gene lost 4 bases and the J gene lost 3 bases, with 15 bases spanning the gap. The CDR3 covers 16 residues. DNA of the CDR3: TGCGCCAGCAGCCCCTTCACGTGGGACTACACCGGGGAGCTGTTTTTT. Its protein product is CASSPFTWDYTGELFF.

This clonotype came up many times. The rearrangement links TRBV20-1 to TRBJ2-3; either TRBD1 or TRBD2 may fit D (6 bases each). This CDR3 region has 13 residues. Trimming pared 6 bases from V and 5 bases from J, leaving 15 bases between. Per germline, CDR1 DFQATT and CDR2 SNEGSKA (reference sequence). CDR3 amino acids: CSAEEGVGDTQYF. CDR3 nucleotides: TGCAGTGCCGAGGAGGGGGTTGGAGATACGCAGTATTTT.

This clonotype was seen ten or more times. The chain has TRBV5-1 and TRBJ2-7, with D hard to call. Germline V lookup: CDR1 SGHRS, CDR2 YFSETQ. The CDR3 length is 11 residues. Between the trimmed V and J ends, which lost 4 bases and 4 bases, there was a span of 6 bases. The CDR3 DNA sequence: TGCGCCAGCAGCGGGGAATACGAGCAGTACTTC. Amino acid sequence: CASSGEYEQYF.

This clonotype was observed many times. This chain links TRBV5-1 with TRBJ2-1; TRBD2 agrees at 7 bases. Germline CDR1 reads SGHRS; CDR2 reads YFSETQ. V lost 1 base and J lost 2; bases outside the gene matches: 6. CDR3 length: 16 amino acids. CDR3 region: CASSLNPGLTYNEQFF. The CDR3 DNA reads TGCGCCAGCAGCTTGAATCCGGGACTAACCTACAATGAGCAGTTCTTC.

This clonotype was counted ten times or more. The J gene is TRBJ1-1, the V gene TRBV5-5, with TRBD1 matching over 11 bases. V was pared by 5 bases and J by 4 bases, with 7 bases of the junction left unmatched. The CDR3 is 15 residues long. Germline CDR1 reads SGHKS; CDR2 reads YYEKEE (reference sequence). Here the CDR3 DNA reads TGTGCCAGCAGACCCGGACAGGGGGCTATCACTGAAGCTTTCTTT. This sequence encodes CASRPGQGAITEAFF. The complete variable domain, with remaining parts taken from reference TRBV5-5 and TRBJ1-1, reads DAGVTQSPTHLIKTRGQQVTLRCSPISGHKSVSWYQQVLGQGPQFIFQYYEKEERGRGNFPDRFSARQFPNYSSELNVNALLLGDSALYLCASRPGQGAITEAFFGQGTRLTVV.

This clonotype has ten or more counts. The gene calls are TRBV11-1 and TRBJ2-7; no definite D call. V was cut by 3 bases and J by 1 base, with 4 bases left in between. Germline V lookup: CDR1 SGHAT, CDR2 FQDESV (reference sequence). The CDR3 loop spans 12 amino acids. The CDR3 here is CASSFLSYEQYF. The CDR3 DNA is TGTGCCAGCAGCTTCCTATCCTACGAGCAGTACTTC. The full variable domain, rest sourced from reference TRBV11-1 and TRBJ2-7, is EAEVAQSPRYKITEKSQAVAFWCDPISGHATLYWYRQILGQGPELLVQFQDESVVDDSQLPKDRFSAERLKGVDSTLKIQPAELGDSAMYLCASSFLSYEQYFGPGTRLTVT.

Many counts were recorded for this clonotype. The J gene is TRBJ1-5, the V gene TRBV7-2, with 8 bases fitting TRBD1. The germline V gene encodes CDR1 SGHTA and CDR2 FQGNSA. The CDR3 length is 16 residues. J was trimmed by 0 bases and V by 5 bases; bases with no gene match: 6. The CDR3 sequence: CASSPVQGASNQPQHF. Written as DNA, the CDR3 is TGTGCCAGCAGCCCGGTTCAGGGGGCTAGCAATCAGCCCCAGCATTTT.

Ten or more counts support this clonotype. The genes are TRBV5-1 and TRBJ1-5, with D uncertain. This CDR3 is 16 amino acids long. Germline loops: CDR1 SGHRS, CDR2 YFSETQ. The V end lost 0 bases, the J end lost 2 bases, and 12 bases lay between the germline ends. The CDR3: CASSLDGGIGNQPQHF. DNA of the CDR3: TGCGCCAGCAGCTTGGATGGTGGGATCGGCAATCAGCCCCAGCATTTT.